Following are 15 T cell receptor beta chains from one sample sequenced in a study of identical twins. TCRdb independently ran MiXCR on the 5' RACE reads; one entry per CDR3 protein. The sample holds under 900,000 distinct CDR3 sequences; over 9% are singletons and the top ten take around 1.5%. The same data also went into a second study, on yellow fever vaccine responses in identical twins.

Sequenced: PBMCs. The receptors were sampled from a woman aged 18-30 years in good health.

In its sample, this clonotype was seen a few times. This chain links TRBV20-1 with TRBJ2-3; 10 bases are shared with TRBD2. The V gene end was trimmed by 5 bases and the J gene end by 4 bases; junction bases not matched to a gene: 9. Germline V CDR1 and CDR2: DFQATT, SNEGSKA (reference sequence). CDR3 length: 15 residues. DNA of the CDR3: TGCAGTGCTCCGACGAGCGGGGGGGCCGCAGATACGCAGTATTTT. It is translated as CSAPTSGGAADTQYF.

This clonotype appeared a few times. V is TRBV4-1 and J is TRBJ2-5; D ambiguous. There are 15 residues in the CDR3. CDR1 is MGHRA and CDR2 is YSYEKL in the germline V gene. V dropped 4 bases and J dropped 2 bases, with 14 bases sitting between them. CDR3 region: CASSPPGKKQETQYF. CDR3 sequence (DNA): TGCGCCAGCAGCCCACCCGGAAAGAAGCAAGAGACCCAGTACTTC.

In this sample, this clonotype turned up a few times. This chain connects TRBV27 to TRBJ1-4; D gene ambiguous. V was pared by 3 bases and J by 6 bases, with 11 bases between. Germline V CDR1 and CDR2: MNHEY, SMNVEV (reference sequence). The CDR3 loop spans 14 amino acids. DNA for the CDR3: TGTGCCAGCAGTTTCTGGGGAGGAGATGAAAAACTGTTTTTT. Translated, it gives CASSFWGGDEKLFF.

This clonotype was counted only a few times. The chain uses TRBV28 and TRBJ2-2; 7 bases fit TRBD2. Germline-derived CDR1 and CDR2 are MDHEN and SYDVKM. The trim removed 6 bases at V and 6 bases at J, leaving 10 bases unmatched. This CDR3 is 15 amino acids long. The CDR3 DNA reads as TGTGCCAGCAGCCCGACTAGCTGGCTTCCCGGGGAGCTGTTTTTT. This codes for CASSPTSWLPGELFF.

This clonotype was seen ten or more times. V is TRBV18 and J is TRBJ2-1; D is unresolved. This CDR3 has 15 residues. Trimming removed 0 bases at V and 2 bases at J, with 8 bases between. Per germline, CDR1 KGHSH and CDR2 LQKENI. The CDR3 nucleotides are TGTGCCAGCTCACCACCGGTGGGAACCTACAATGAGCAGTTCTTC. This sequence encodes CASSPPVGTYNEQFF.

The chain carries TRBV12-5 and TRBJ2-7; D not certain. Trimming took 4 bases from V and 2 from J, leaving 6 bases between them. The CDR3 runs to 12 residues. CDR1 is LGHNT and CDR2 is FRNRAP in the germline V gene. The DNA of the CDR3 is TGTGCTAGTGGTTCCAGGCCCTACGAGCAGTACTTC. Translated, it gives CASGSRPYEQYF.

There are many counts of this clonotype. The rearrangement uses TRBV6-5 and TRBJ1-1, with a possible D match to TRBD1 (5 bases). The germline V and J ends were trimmed by 5 bases and 6 bases, with 16 bases remaining between them. The length of the CDR3 is 14 residues. CDR1 is MNHEY and CDR2 is SVGAGI in the germline V gene. For the CDR3, the DNA is TGTGCCAGCAGTCCCTCGGACGGGGGTGCTGAAGCTTTCTTT. Encoded protein: CASSPSDGGAEAFF.

The rearrangement joins TRBV5-1 to TRBJ2-2, with 8 bases aligning to TRBD2. Germline-derived CDR1 and CDR2 are SGHRS and YFSETQ. The junction had 9 bases not matched to a gene; V was cut back by 2 bases and J by 0 bases. CDR3 length: 18 residues. CDR3 loop: CASSFYRLAGANTGELFF. CDR3 DNA: TGCGCCAGCAGCTTTTACCGGCTAGCGGGTGCGAACACCGGGGAGCTGTTTTTT.

The genes are TRBV9 and TRBJ1-1; D is perhaps TRBD1 (5 bases). This CDR3 has 13 residues. With 0 bases removed from V and 8 bases from J, the gap between germline ends came to 11 bases. From germline, CDR1 is SGDLS and CDR2 YYNGEE. The CDR3 is CASSVGRGHEAFF. CDR3 in DNA: TGTGCCAGCAGCGTAGGTCGGGGCCACGAAGCTTTCTTT. Full variable domain (outside the CDR3, taken from reference TRBV9 and TRBJ1-1): DSGVTQTPKHLITATGQRVTLRCSPRSGDLSVYWYQQSLDQGLQFLIQYYNGEERAKGNILERFSAQQFPDLHSELNLSSLELGDSALYFCASSVGRGHEAFFGQGTRLTVV.

This clonotype was seen more than once but under ten times. The chain recombines TRBV7-2 with TRBJ2-5; TRBD2 might be the D (5 bases). This CDR3 is built from 16 residues. Germline CDR1 is SGHTA and CDR2 is FQGNSA. The V gene lost 4 bases and the J gene lost 5 bases, with 20 bases spanning the gap. CDR3 sequence reads: CASSSWVRPTGETQYF. The CDR3 nucleotides read TGTGCCAGCAGCTCCTGGGTTCGGCCCACGGGGGAGACCCAGTACTTC.

This clonotype turned up a few times. The chain joins TRBV10-1 to TRBJ2-1; the match to TRBD2 covers 10 bases. This CDR3 spans 15 amino acids. Looked up from germline, CDR1 is WNHNN and CDR2 is SYGVQD (reference sequence). V trimming: 4 bases; J trimming: 8 bases; junction bases outside the gene matches: 8. Here the CDR3 reads CASSAGTSVIDEQFF. The DNA for the CDR3 is TGCGCCAGCAGTGCCGGGACTAGCGTTATAGATGAGCAGTTCTTC.

In its sample, this clonotype was seen many times. The V gene is TRBV7-2, the J gene TRBJ2-1; 8 nucleotides line up with TRBD2. From germline, CDR1 is SGHTA and CDR2 FQGNSA. The CDR3 is 15 amino acids. Trimming cost V 5 bases and J 3 bases; bases outside gene matches: 6. In nucleotides, the CDR3 is TGTGCCAGCAGCCCAACTAGCGGATACTACAATGAGCAGTTCTTC. Residues: CASSPTSGYYNEQFF.

This clonotype was seen a few times. The gene calls are TRBV3-1 and TRBJ2-5; D call uncertain. Trimming left V 4 bases short and J 14 bases short, with 17 bases between. Germline-derived CDR1 and CDR2 are LGHDT and YNNKEL (reference sequence). The CDR3 is 12 residues long. CDR3 nucleotides: TGTGCCAGCAGCCTCCGGTCGGGCTGGCGCTACTTC. Amino acid sequence: CASSLRSGWRYF.

There are many counts of this clonotype. This chain joins TRBV4-1 and TRBJ1-5; TRBD1 might be the D (5 bases). The CDR3 is 13 residues long. V lost 3 bases to trimming and J lost 6 bases, with 9 bases between them. Germline V gives CDR1 MGHRA, CDR2 YSYEKL. CDR3 region: CASSQWGIQPQHF. The CDR3 DNA follows: TGCGCCAGCAGCCAGTGGGGGATTCAGCCCCAGCATTTT.

The chain links TRBV15 to TRBJ2-2, with D possibly matching TRBD2 (6 bases). The V end was cut by 3 bases, the J end by 1 base, with 12 bases between. This CDR3 comprises 16 residues. The germline CDR1 and CDR2 sequences are LNHNV and YYDKDF (reference sequence). Written as DNA, the CDR3 is TGTGCCACCAGCAGGTTTGGGACTCAGAACACCGGGGAGCTGTTTTTT. Translating gives CATSRFGTQNTGELFF.